The next 7 T cell receptor beta chains were all read from a single sample in a study of OX40 agonist ivuxolimab in advanced cancers. Using immunoSEQ multiplex PCR, the repertoire was profiled, and TCRdb retains in-frame clones only, with some absent. The sample has about 20,000 clones, roughly nine tenths seen once. Sample: CD4+ or CD8+ T cells sorted from blood, taken in a trial of the OX40 agonist ivuxolimab. The receptors stem from an adult with an advanced solid tumor such as melanoma, head and neck, liver or kidney cancer.

V usage is TRBV11-3 and J usage is TRBJ2-7; TRBD2 agrees at 11 bases. The CDR3 is 14 amino acids. With 3 bases clipped from V and 6 bases from J, the junction kept 4 bases outside the gene matches. Germline V gene data show CDR1 as SGHNT and CDR2 as YENEEA. The CDR3 protein is CASSFISGRGEQYF. The DNA of the CDR3 is TGTGCCAGCAGCTTCATTAGCGGGAGGGGCGAGCAGTACTTC.

This chain connects TRBV7-2 to TRBJ2-7, with a weak D call TRBD2 (6 bases). Germline CDR1 and CDR2: SGHTA and FQGNSA. The CDR3 consists of 14 residues. Trimming took 5 bases from V and 6 from J, leaving 17 bases between them. CDR3 nucleotide sequence: TGTGCCAGCAGCCCCCTTCGACTAGGCGGCGAGCAGTACTTC. It specifies CASSPLRLGGEQYF.

The J gene is TRBJ2-2, the V gene TRBV5-8, with 10 bases lining up with TRBD1. The CDR3 totals 16 residues. Germline V gene data show CDR1 as SGHTS and CDR2 as YDEGEE. V lost 1 base to trimming and J lost 2 bases; unmatched junction nucleotides: 2. DNA for the CDR3: TGTGCCAGCAGCTTGAGGACAGGGGGAAACACCGGGGAGCTGTTTTTT. Amino acid sequence: CASSLRTGGNTGELFF.

V and J are TRBV2 and TRBJ2-2; D gene ambiguous. The V gene lost 6 bases and the J gene lost 0 bases, with 11 bases spanning the gap. The CDR3 runs to 15 residues. Germline assignment: CDR1 SNHLY and CDR2 FYNNEI. In nucleotides, the CDR3 is TGTGCCAGCAGGGGCGGCGGCGCGAACACCGGGGAGCTGTTTTTT. Amino acids: CASRGGGANTGELFF. Full variable domain (outside the CDR3, taken from reference TRBV2 and TRBJ2-2): EPEVTQTPSHQVTQMGQEVILRCVPISNHLYFYWYRQILGQKVEFLVSFYNNEISEKSEIFDDQFSVERPDGSNFTLKIRSTKLEDSAMYFCASRGGGANTGELFFGEGSRLTVL.

The V call is TRBV9, the J call TRBJ2-5; D might be TRBD1 or TRBD2, each matching 5 bases. The DNA end is a closer match to TRBJ2-7, so the J assignment may be wrong. CDR1 and CDR2 from the germline V gene are SGDLS and YYNGEE. The CDR3 totals 16 residues. In nucleotides, the CDR3 is TGTGCCAGCAGCTCTCAGGGACCGGGACGGTCCTACGAGCAGTACTTC. Translating gives CASSSQGPGRSYEQYF.

The chain combines TRBV19 with TRBJ2-3, with D unclear. CDR1 is LNHDA, CDR2 SQIVND, per germline (reference sequence). The CDR3 consists of 13 residues. Trimming stripped 3 bases from V and 6 bases from J, with 10 bases between. CDR3 sequence: CASSIATPDTQYF. The CDR3 nucleotides read TGTGCCAGTAGTATCGCCACACCTGATACGCAGTATTTT.

The chain combines TRBV5-1 with TRBJ1-4, with D tentatively TRBD1 (6 bases). With 1 base removed from V and 2 bases from J, the gap between germline ends came to 12 bases. CDR1 and CDR2 (germline): SGHRS, YFSETQ. CDR3 size: 16 residues. The CDR3 sequence: CASSLSPGDTNEKLFF. CDR3 DNA: TGCGCCAGCAGCTTGTCTCCAGGGGACACTAATGAAAAACTGTTTTTT.